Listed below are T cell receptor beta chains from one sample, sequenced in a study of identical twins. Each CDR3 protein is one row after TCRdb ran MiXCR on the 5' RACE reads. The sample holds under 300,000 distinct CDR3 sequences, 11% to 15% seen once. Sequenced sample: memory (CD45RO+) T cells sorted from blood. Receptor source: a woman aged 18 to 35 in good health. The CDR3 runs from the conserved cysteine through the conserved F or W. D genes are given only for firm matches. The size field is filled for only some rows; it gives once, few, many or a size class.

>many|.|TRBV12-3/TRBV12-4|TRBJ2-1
CASRIRTEQFF
TGTGCCAGCAGGATCAGAACTGAGCAGTTCTTC
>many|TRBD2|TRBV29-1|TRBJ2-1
CSVGGGLAGGRRDEQFF
TGCAGCGTTGGGGGGGGACTAGCGGGAGGGCGAAGGGATGAGCAGTTCTTC
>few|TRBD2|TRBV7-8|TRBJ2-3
CASSHRLAGDTDTQYF
TGTGCCAGCAGTCATAGACTAGCGGGGGACACAGATACGCAGTATTTT
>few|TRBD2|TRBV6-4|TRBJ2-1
CASSEGLAGGKQFF
TGTGCCAGCAGTGAAGGACTAGCGGGAGGAAAGCAGTTCTTC
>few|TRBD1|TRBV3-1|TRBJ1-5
CASSQRDRGHQPQHF
TGTGCCAGCAGCCAACGGGACAGGGGCCATCAGCCCCAGCATTTT
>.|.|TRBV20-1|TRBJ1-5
CSAQKGGSPQHF
TGCAGTGCTCAGAAGGGGGGGTCGCCCCAGCATTTT
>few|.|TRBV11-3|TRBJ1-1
CASSSQGRNMNTEAFF
TGTGCCAGCAGCTCCCAGGGGAGAAATATGAACACTGAAGCTTTCTTT
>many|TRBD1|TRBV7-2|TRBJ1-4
CASSLRTGNEKLFF
TGTGCCAGCAGCTTGAGGACAGGGAATGAAAAACTGTTTTTT
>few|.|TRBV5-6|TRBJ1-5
CASSGGGPNSNQPQHF
TGTGCCAGCAGCGGCGGGGGCCCTAATAGCAATCAGCCCCAGCATTTT
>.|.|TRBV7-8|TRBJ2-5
CASSLEGGIWTQYF
TGTGCCAGCAGCTTAGAGGGGGGGATCTGGACCCAGTACTTC
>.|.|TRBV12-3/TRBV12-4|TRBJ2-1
CASSPSRDSYLGGQFF
TGTGCCAGCAGCCCCTCCCGGGACTCATACTTGGGTGGGCAGTTCTTC
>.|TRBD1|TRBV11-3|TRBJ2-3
CASSLYRGADTQYF
TGTGCCAGCAGCTTGTACAGGGGGGCAGATACGCAGTATTTT
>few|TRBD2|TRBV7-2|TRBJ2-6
CASSLAGGTGANVLTF
TGTGCCAGCAGCTTAGCCGGGGGGACTGGGGCCAACGTCCTGACTTTC
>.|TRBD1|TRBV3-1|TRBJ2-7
CASSQKGAGESYEQYF
TGTGCCAGCAGCCAAAAGGGGGCTGGGGAGTCCTACGAGCAGTACTTC
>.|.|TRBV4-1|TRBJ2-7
CASSQDTGSGAEQYF
TGCGCCAGCAGCCAAGATACCGGTTCCGGGGCCGAGCAGTACTTC
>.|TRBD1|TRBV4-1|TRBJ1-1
CASSQGLVTGANTEAFF
TGCGCCAGCAGCCAAGGCTTGGTGACAGGGGCCAACACTGAAGCTTTCTTT
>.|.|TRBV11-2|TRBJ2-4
CASRLKNIQYF
TGTGCCAGCAGACTCAAAAACATTCAGTACTTC
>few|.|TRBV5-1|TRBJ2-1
CASSPDQSRVGEQFF
TGCGCCAGCAGCCCGGATCAATCTCGCGTTGGTGAGCAGTTCTTC
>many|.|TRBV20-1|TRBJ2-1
CSVSRVIREQFF
TGCAGTGTTAGCAGGGTGATTCGGGAGCAGTTCTTC
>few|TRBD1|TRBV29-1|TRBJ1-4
CSGQGNSEKLFF
TGCAGCGGACAGGGGAATAGTGAAAAACTGTTTTTT
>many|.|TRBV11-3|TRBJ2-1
CASSPQEGTINEQFF
TGTGCCAGCAGCCCCCAGGAGGGAACGATAAATGAGCAGTTCTTC
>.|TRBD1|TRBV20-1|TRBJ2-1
CSARLTGATSYNEQFF
TGCAGTGCTCGTCTCACAGGGGCTACTTCTTACAATGAGCAGTTCTTC